What follows are 19 T cell receptor beta chains derived from one specimen sequenced in a study of T cells after yellow fever vaccination. TCRdb re-called the 5' RACE reads through MiXCR, storing one row per CDR3 protein. This sample has hundreds of thousands of distinct CDR3 sequences, with around an eighth found just once. Sequences were derived from CD4+ T cells sorted from PBMCs, sampled 15 days after the yellow fever booster vaccination. The source is a man younger than 35 who received the YFV17D yellow fever vaccine.

This clonotype was observed at least ten times. The CDR3 DNA sequence: TGTGCCAGCAGCGCCCAAGGGCGAGGGGGTAGCAATCAGCCCCAGCATTTT. Residues: CASSAQGRGGSNQPQHF. The rearrangement joins TRBV7-8 to TRBJ1-5; possible D gene TRBD1, 6 bases. This CDR3 comprises 17 residues. V was cut by 5 bases and J by 0 bases, with 17 bases left in between. Germline-derived CDR1 and CDR2 are SGHVS and FQNEAQ.

This clonotype appeared a few times. The rearrangement joins TRBV14 to TRBJ2-5; TRBD2 matches at 15 bases. CDR1 and CDR2 (germline): SGHDN, FVKESK. There are 16 residues in the CDR3. The ends lost 4 bases at V and 3 bases at J; junction bases unmatched: 3. In DNA form, the CDR3 reads TGTGCCAGCAGCCGCTGGACTAGCGGGGGGGAAGAGACCCAGTACTTC. It encodes CASSRWTSGGEETQYF.

A remark on this clonotype: A much larger clone lies one base from this, so it may be a read error. This chain joins TRBV5-1 and TRBJ1-2; D uncertain. In germline, CDR1 is SGHRS, CDR2 YFSETQ. The CDR3 totals 12 residues. Trimming took off 4 bases at V and 6 bases at J, with 10 bases between the two ends. CDR3 sequence (DNA): TGCGCCAGCAGCGCCGAAAGGCATGGCTACACCTTC. The encoded protein is CASSAERHGYTF.

Only a few counts were recorded for this clonotype. The V and J genes are TRBV18 and TRBJ2-2, with D unclear. This CDR3 has 14 residues. Trimming left V 5 bases short and J 3 bases short, with 10 bases between. From germline, CDR1 is KGHSH and CDR2 LQKENI. DNA for the CDR3: TGTGCCAGCTCATCTACGACCCACACCGGGGAGCTGTTTTTT. It encodes CASSSTTHTGELFF.

In DNA form, the CDR3 reads TGTGCCAGCAGCTGGCAAGGGGGAGAGACCCAGTACTTC. Translation: CASSWQGGETQYF. The chain recombines TRBV7-2 with TRBJ2-5, with D possibly TRBD1 on 6 matching bases. Germline CDR1 SGHTA, CDR2 FQGNSA. The CDR3 spans 13 residues. Trimming shortened V by 4 bases and J by 4 bases, and 10 bases separated the two germline ends.

This chain joins TRBV4-2 and TRBJ1-5; 8 nucleotides align to TRBD1. CDR1 is LGHNA and CDR2 is YNFKEQ in the germline V gene. V gave up 0 bases and J gave up 0 bases; unmatched junction bases: 10. The CDR3 consists of 19 residues. For the CDR3, the DNA is TGTGCCAGCAGCCAAGATAGTCAGGGGGCCTATAGTAGCAATCAGCCCCAGCATTTT. Its translation is CASSQDSQGAYSSNQPQHF.

This clonotype has a handful of counts. The chain uses TRBV20-1 and TRBJ2-1; D gene uncertain. The germline gives CDR1 DFQATT, CDR2 SNEGSKA (reference sequence). Trimming cost V 3 bases and J 10 bases, with 16 bases left between them. The CDR3 loop spans 13 amino acids. The CDR3 nucleotides read TGCAGTGCTAGTGGCCGGGTGGTTGGAGAGCAGTTCTTC. Translation gives CSASGRVVGEQFF.

This clonotype was observed many times. The chain carries TRBV20-1 and TRBJ2-6; 9 bases match TRBD1. Per the germline V gene, CDR1 is DFQATT and CDR2 is SNEGSKA (reference sequence). With V trimmed by 0 bases and J by 2 bases, 5 bases remained unmatched. The CDR3 length is 17 residues. The CDR3 region is CSARDAGQGTGANVLTF. In nucleotides, the CDR3 is TGCAGTGCTAGAGATGCGGGACAGGGAACTGGGGCCAACGTCCTGACTTTC.

In this sample, this clonotype turned up a few times. J is TRBJ1-2 and V is TRBV7-9; possibly TRBD1 for D (6 bases). The CDR3 extends over 15 amino acids. Trimming cost V 5 bases and J 7 bases, with 20 bases left between them. The germline V gene encodes CDR1 SEHNR and CDR2 FQNEAQ (reference sequence). CDR3 sequence: CASSISGTSDPGYTF. Written as DNA, the CDR3 is TGTGCCAGCAGCATATCCGGGACATCAGACCCTGGCTACACCTTC.

The chain employs TRBV19 and TRBJ2-3, with 8 bases that match TRBD2. Germline CDR1 is LNHDA and CDR2 is SQIVND (reference sequence). The CDR3 sequence is 16 residues long. V was pared by 3 bases and J by 2 bases, with 7 bases of the junction left unmatched. DNA of the CDR3: TGTGCCAGTAGTATGGGACTAGAGAGGACCACAGATACGCAGTATTTT. Translated, it gives CASSMGLERTTDTQYF. The full variable domain, with the rest looked up from reference TRBV19 and TRBJ2-3, is DGGITQSPKYLFRKEGQNVTLSCEQNLNHDAMYWYRQDPGQGLRLIYYSQIVNDFQKGDIAEGYSVSREKKESFPLTVTSAQKNPTAFYLCASSMGLERTTDTQYFGPGTRLTVL.

Many counts were recorded for this clonotype. The CDR3 sequence: CASSVSTHQPQHF. The DNA for the CDR3 is TGTGCCAGCAGTGTGTCCACCCATCAGCCCCAGCATTTT. The V gene is TRBV2, the J gene TRBJ1-5; D not certain. This CDR3 has 13 residues. Germline V gene data show CDR1 as SNHLY and CDR2 as FYNNEI. V lost 4 bases, J lost 5 bases, and 9 bases lay in between. Together with reference TRBV2 and TRBJ1-5, the CDR3 gives the full variable domain: EPEVTQTPSHQVTQMGQEVILRCVPISNHLYFYWYRQILGQKVEFLVSFYNNEISEKSEIFDDQFSVERPDGSNFTLKIRSTKLEDSAMYFCASSVSTHQPQHFGDGTRLSIL.

Many counts were recorded for this clonotype. This chain joins TRBV14 and TRBJ2-7; 10 bases align to TRBD2. Germline V lookup: CDR1 SGHDN, CDR2 FVKESK. Unmatched junction bases numbered 10, after V lost 5 bases and J lost 6 bases. The CDR3 spans 15 residues. This chain's CDR3 is CASSGPASGGAEQYF. For the CDR3, the DNA is TGTGCCAGCAGCGGTCCCGCAAGCGGGGGGGCCGAGCAGTACTTC.

Many counts were recorded for this clonotype. The V call is TRBV27, the J call TRBJ1-4; 7 positions agree with TRBD1. Germline CDR1 reads MNHEY; CDR2 reads SMNVEV (reference sequence). This CDR3 spans 14 amino acids. The V segment lost 3 bases and the J segment 8 bases; nucleotides outside the gene matches: 6. CDR3 protein: CASSFSRGEEKLFF. For the CDR3, the DNA is TGTGCCAGCAGTTTCAGCAGGGGGGAGGAAAAACTGTTTTTT. Complete variable domain (other parts from reference TRBV27 and TRBJ1-4): EAQVTQNPRYLITVTGKKLTVTCSQNMNHEYMSWYRQDPGLGLRQIYYSMNVEVTDKGDVPEGYKVSRKEKRNFPLILESPSPNQTSLYFCASSFSRGEEKLFFGSGTQLSVL.

This clonotype was counted between two and nine times. The gene calls are TRBV20-1 and TRBJ2-5, with D perhaps matching TRBD2 (6 bases). V dropped 5 bases and J dropped 7 bases, with 14 bases sitting between them. Per the germline V gene, CDR1 is DFQATT and CDR2 is SNEGSKA (reference sequence). This CDR3 is built from 12 residues. The DNA for the CDR3 is TGCAGTGCTGGGGCGGGGTACGGGACCCAGTACTTC. Translation: CSAGAGYGTQYF.

This rearrangement joins TRBV6-5 to TRBJ2-1; 9 nucleotides align to TRBD2. CDR3 length equals 15 residues. J was trimmed by 8 bases and V by 2 bases; bases with no gene match: 7. Germline V gives CDR1 MNHEY, CDR2 SVGAGI. The CDR3 DNA is TGTGCCAGCAGTTACAGCGGGGGGAGTAGCGATGAGCAGTTCTTC. Its protein product is CASSYSGGSSDEQFF.

This sequence joins TRBV4-2 and TRBJ2-7, with 12 bases fitting TRBD1. This CDR3 contains 17 residues. Germline V CDR1 and CDR2: LGHNA, YNFKEQ. V was clipped by 2 bases and J by 7 bases; unmatched bases: 12. CDR3 protein: CASSQLIRDRGRREQYF. The CDR3 DNA sequence: TGTGCCAGCAGCCAACTAATCCGGGACAGGGGGCGGAGGGAGCAGTACTTC.

The chain uses TRBV11-1 and TRBJ1-1, with D unclear. The CDR3 extends over 12 amino acids. CDR1 is SGHAT and CDR2 is FQDESV in the germline V gene (reference sequence). Between the trimmed V and J ends, which lost 3 bases and 5 bases, there was a span of 7 bases. Here the CDR3 DNA reads TGTGCCAGCAGCTTCGAGAGGACTGAAGCTTTCTTT. Protein product: CASSFERTEAFF.

The chain combines TRBV7-2 with TRBJ1-6; tentatively, D is TRBD1 (5 bases). There are 13 residues in the CDR3. Germline CDR1 SGHTA, CDR2 FQGNSA. Trimming stripped 4 bases from V and 11 bases from J, with 12 bases between. In DNA, the CDR3 is TGTGCCAGCAGCTCGGGGGGGAACGCACCCCTCCACTTT. Protein sequence: CASSSGGNAPLHF.

The genes are TRBV4-3 and TRBJ1-4; D perhaps matches TRBD1 (6 bases). V lost 0 bases to trimming and J lost 2 bases, with 10 bases between them. Germline V gene data show CDR1 as LGHNA and CDR2 as YSLEER. CDR3 length: 16 amino acids. The CDR3 is CASSQDPGETNEKLFF. The CDR3 DNA is TGCGCCAGCAGCCAAGATCCAGGGGAGACTAATGAAAAACTGTTTTTT.